This T cell receptor beta chain was recovered during a study of persistence of HIV-infected CD4 T cells. Findings of the study overall: CMV- and Gag-responding cells had lower TCRbeta richness than CD3/CD28-responding cells. Rare CMV-responding cells carrying HIV-1 proviruses were not analyzed separately for TCR.

In germline, CDR1 is MDHEN, CDR2 SYDVKM. This CDR3 is 16 amino acids long. V dropped 5 bases and J dropped 4; count of bases not matched to a gene: 11. The stimulus was lysate of CMV-infected fibroblasts, about 10 ug/mL. Sorted nonresponding memory CD4+ T cells were CD40L-negative, CD69-negative, CD45RO-high. Donors were HIV-1-infected adults who began suppressive ART during chronic infection. For at least 4 years, plasma HIV-1 RNA was undetectable (<50 copies/mL). This was the immunoSEQ version 4 assay in survey mode. TCRdb keeps only in-frame clones here, not all; method: immunoSEQ multiplex PCR. Of approximately 35,000 clones listed, around 82% were seen once; the top ten hold just over 0.85%. This clone was recorded once. Its antigen is not identified.

Sequenced material: CD4+ T cells sorted from PBMCs after approximately 19-hour stimulation, taken from a patient who received antiretroviral therapy. This clonotype was sampled from an adult man with HIV who was CMV-seropositive. This chain connects TRBV28 to TRBJ2-1, with 7 bases fitting TRBD1. The CDR3 region has the DNA TGTGCCAGCAGTGAAACAGGGGTGGGGAAGTACAATGAGCAGTTCTTC. Its protein product is CASSETGVGKYNEQFF. Full variable domain (rest looked up from reference TRBV28 and TRBJ2-1): DVKVTQSSRYLVKRTGEKVFLECVQDMDHENMFWYRQDPGLGLRLIYFSYDVKMKEKGDIPEGYSVSREKKERFSLILESASTNQTSMYLCASSETGVGKYNEQFFGPGTRLTVL.